Shown below are 16 T cell receptor beta chains from a single sample sequenced in a study of shared clonotypes between healthy human individuals (TCRdb year 2020). CD8 naive samples were CD45RO-negative cells positively selected for CCR7, giving a CD45RA+CCR7+ population that excluded TemRA cells. Receptors were amplified or captured by the immunoSEQ multiplex PCR assay. TCRdb took over this immuneACCESS table, retaining in-frame rearrangements with V and J assigned. Such tables are incomplete; in checked studies, under half of the missing clones stem from an unresolved V gene, and the remainder is unexplained. The sample yields around 2,000,000 clones; about 95% were counted once. The ten largest clones add up to 0.9% to 1.3% of the sample. The sample consisted of naive CD8+ T cells sorted from blood. The cell subset or site label for this specimen denotes: CD45RA+CCR7+. The receptors were sampled from a young man in good health.

This chain links TRBV4-1 with TRBJ1-1; possibly TRBD1 for D (6 bases). Per germline, CDR1 MGHRA and CDR2 YSYEKL. The CDR3 has 16 residues. Trimming left V 0 bases short and J 3 bases short, with 14 bases between. The CDR3 nucleotides read TGCGCCAGCAGCCAAGATGATGGGGGGGCTCACACTGAAGCTTTCTTT. Translating it yields CASSQDDGGAHTEAFF.

CDR3 nucleotide sequence: TGTGCCAGCAGTTTCGGACAGACTAATGAAAAACTGTTTTTT. This sequence encodes CASSFGQTNEKLFF. The rearrangement uses TRBV27 and TRBJ1-4; tentative D call: TRBD1 (6 bases). The V gene lost 3 bases and the J gene lost 2 bases, with 7 bases spanning the gap. Germline V gives CDR1 MNHEY, CDR2 SMNVEV (reference sequence). This CDR3 has 14 amino acids.

This rearrangement joins TRBV11-2 to TRBJ2-7; 13 bases line up with TRBD2. V lost 1 base, J lost 3 bases, and 3 bases stayed unmatched. CDR1 is SGHAT, CDR2 FQNNGV, per germline. The CDR3 sequence is 16 residues long. This CDR3 reads CASSLAGLAGDYEQYF. The CDR3 bases are TGTGCCAGCAGCTTAGCCGGACTAGCGGGAGACTACGAGCAGTACTTC. Complete variable domain (other parts from reference TRBV11-2 and TRBJ2-7): EAGVAQSPRYKIIEKRQSVAFWCNPISGHATLYWYQQILGQGPKLLIQFQNNGVVDDSQLPKDRFSAERLKGVDSTLKIQPAKLEDSAVYLCASSLAGLAGDYEQYFGPGTRLTVT.

The chain employs TRBV7-2 and TRBJ2-7; TRBD2 matches at 9 bases. The CDR3 covers 15 residues. Germline CDR1 is SGHTA and CDR2 is FQGNSA. After removal of 5 bases from V and 2 bases from J, the junction contained 7 bases not matched to a gene. The CDR3 sequence is CASSQTSGGTYEQYF. The CDR3 coding sequence is TGTGCCAGCAGCCAAACGAGCGGGGGGACCTACGAGCAGTACTTC.

The gene calls are TRBV30 and TRBJ2-7; no reliable D call. The CDR3 runs 15 residues. Trimming shortened V by 0 bases and J by 2 bases, and 14 bases separated the two germline ends. The germline V gene has CDR1 GTSNPN and CDR2 SVGIG (reference sequence). Here the CDR3 reads CAWSVLGPDPYEQYF. The CDR3 DNA follows: TGTGCCTGGAGTGTACTTGGGCCAGATCCCTACGAGCAGTACTTC.

This clone occurred once. The rearrangement joins TRBV19 to TRBJ2-7; TRBD1 agrees at 9 bases. V shed 8 bases and J 5 bases; nucleotides not matched to a gene: 4. The CDR3 is 12 residues long. Germline V CDR1 and CDR2: LNHDA, SQIVND (reference sequence). The CDR3, as DNA: TGTGCCAGTCGGACAGGGGAGGACGAGCAGTACTTC. It translates to CASRTGEDEQYF. Looking up the rest from reference TRBV19 and TRBJ2-7 gives the full variable domain: DGGITQSPKYLFRKEGQNVTLSCEQNLNHDAMYWYRQDPGQGLRLIYYSQIVNDFQKGDIAEGYSVSREKKESFPLTVTSAQKNPTAFYLCASRTGEDEQYFGPGTRLTVT.

The chain couples TRBV6-5 to TRBJ2-1, with 8 bases matching TRBD2. J was trimmed by 7 bases and V by 10 bases; bases with no gene match: 12. This CDR3 has 14 residues. In germline, CDR1 is MNHEY, CDR2 SVGAGI. The CDR3 sequence is CATHGGAGPNEQFF. The CDR3 nucleotides read TGTGCCACCCACGGGGGGGCCGGTCCGAATGAGCAGTTCTTC.

This chain links TRBV5-6 with TRBJ2-7; D not resolved. Trimming shortened V by 4 bases and J by 0 bases, and 11 bases separated the two germline ends. The CDR3 sequence is 14 residues long. Germline CDR1 is SGHDT and CDR2 is YYEEEE. In DNA form, the CDR3 reads TGTGCCAGCAGCCAGGAACAGTTCTCCTACGAGCAGTACTTC. It translates to CASSQEQFSYEQYF.

The V call is TRBV10-3, the J call TRBJ1-2; D possibly corresponds to TRBD1 (5 bases). Germline loops: CDR1 ENHRY, CDR2 SYGVKD. There are 15 residues in the CDR3. The V end lost 6 bases, the J end lost 2 bases, and 16 bases lay between the germline ends. Here the CDR3 reads CAIRYSTAENYGYTF. In nucleotides, the CDR3 is TGTGCCATCAGGTACTCGACAGCTGAAAACTATGGCTACACCTTC.

V and J are TRBV28 and TRBJ2-7; TRBD1 matches 9 bases. Germline assignment: CDR1 MDHEN and CDR2 SYDVKM. The junction had 6 bases not matched to a gene; V was cut back by 4 bases and J by 2 bases. The length of the CDR3 is 15 residues. CDR3 nucleotide sequence: TGTGCCAGCAGTTGGCCGGGACAGGGAGCCTACGAGCAGTACTTC. Translating it yields CASSWPGQGAYEQYF.

The CDR3 sequence is CATGQDQETQYF. CDR3 bases: TGTGCCACTGGACAGGACCAAGAGACCCAGTACTTC. The chain couples TRBV5-6 to TRBJ2-5, with TRBD1 matching over 7 bases. Germline loops: CDR1 SGHDT, CDR2 YYEEEE. Losses at the gene ends were 9 bases for V and 0 bases for J; bases not matched to a gene: 2. There are 12 residues in the CDR3.

This rearrangement joins TRBV14 to TRBJ1-1; 7 bases agree with TRBD1. Germline V lookup: CDR1 SGHDN, CDR2 FVKESK. V shed 3 bases and J 5 bases; nucleotides not matched to a gene: 3. The CDR3 has 13 amino acids. The CDR3 bases are TGTGCCAGCAGCCATACAGGGGAGACTGAAGCTTTCTTT. This codes for CASSHTGETEAFF.

This sequence joins TRBV4-2 and TRBJ2-5, with TRBD2 as a possible D gene (5 bases). The CDR3 contains 14 residues. Trimming took off 4 bases at V and 0 bases at J, with 9 bases between the two ends. Germline V gene lookup returns CDR1 LGHNA and CDR2 YNFKEQ. The CDR3 loop is CASSPGLDQETQYF. The CDR3 DNA reads TGTGCCAGCAGCCCAGGACTGGACCAAGAGACCCAGTACTTC.

This chain links TRBV4-1 with TRBJ2-7, with a tentative D call TRBD1 (5 bases). V dropped 1 base and J dropped 7 bases, with 17 bases sitting between them. The CDR3 runs to 15 residues. Germline V gene data show CDR1 as MGHRA and CDR2 as YSYEKL. This CDR3 is CASSQVPGRVGEQYF. In nucleotides, the CDR3 is TGCGCCAGCAGCCAAGTCCCAGGCAGGGTAGGTGAGCAGTACTTC.

The rearrangement uses TRBV5-1 and TRBJ1-1; D is perhaps TRBD1 (5 bases). Trimming stripped 3 bases from V and 0 bases from J, with 9 bases between. The CDR3 loop spans 14 amino acids. CDR1 and CDR2 from the germline V gene are SGHRS and YFSETQ. CDR3 DNA sequence: TGCGCCAGCAGCTCGGGACTTATGAACACTGAAGCTTTCTTT. It yields the protein CASSSGLMNTEAFF.

CDR3 amino acids: CARLLRDRAYEQYF. Here the CDR3 DNA reads TGTGCCAGGTTACTCCGGGACAGGGCTTACGAGCAGTACTTC. The chain recombines TRBV6-4 with TRBJ2-7; the match to TRBD1 covers 9 bases. Trimming cost V 9 bases and J 4 bases; bases outside gene matches: 10. CDR3 length: 14 amino acids. In germline, CDR1 is MRHNA, CDR2 SNTAGT.